One sample yielded the 27 T cell receptor beta chains listed below, sequenced in a study of cytomegalovirus exposure and HLA in healthy donors. In the PCR, 60 Vbeta and 13 Jbeta primers were used. The protocol was immunoSEQ multiplex PCR, while the TCRdb copy is restricted to in-frame clones and leaves out a portion. The sample contains 95,000 to 100,000 clones, roughly 82% of which appear only once. The source material was PBMCs. Source of these receptors: a man aged 50 to 60 in good health and CMV-seronegative.

Only one count was recorded for this clone. The chain combines TRBV6-5 with TRBJ2-5, with D possibly TRBD1 on 5 matching bases. V was cut by 4 bases and J by 5 bases, with 20 bases left in between. Germline V gives CDR1 MNHEY, CDR2 SVGAGI. This CDR3 spans 16 amino acids. The chain's CDR3 is CASSLGAGPKGETQYF. Written as DNA, the CDR3 is TGTGCCAGCAGTTTAGGAGCCGGACCCAAGGGGGAGACCCAGTACTTC.

This clone was counted a single time. The chain uses TRBV5-1 and TRBJ2-5; 7 bases map to TRBD1. The CDR3 totals 15 residues. CDR1 SGHRS and CDR2 YFSETQ come from the germline V gene. Unmatched junction bases numbered 6, after V lost 2 bases and J lost 2 bases. The chain's CDR3 is CASSFTRTGQETQYF. The CDR3 nucleotides read TGCGCCAGCAGCTTTACTAGGACAGGTCAAGAGACCCAGTACTTC.

This chain connects TRBV13 to TRBJ2-2, with a possible D match to TRBD2 (6 bases). The CDR3 spans 14 residues. V shed 7 bases and J shed 4 bases, with 13 bases lying between them. Germline CDR1 reads PRHDT; CDR2 reads FYEKMQ (reference sequence). The CDR3 sequence: CASMRGAVTGELFF. CDR3 nucleotide sequence: TGTGCCAGCATGCGGGGCGCGGTCACCGGGGAGCTGTTTTTT. Together with reference TRBV13 and TRBJ2-2, the CDR3 gives the full variable domain: AAGVIQSPRHLIKEKRETATLKCYPIPRHDTVYWYQQGPGQDPQFLISFYEKMQSDKGSIPDRFSAQQFSDYHSELNMSSLELGDSALYFCASMRGAVTGELFFGEGSRLTVL.

The chain has TRBV5-4 and TRBJ2-3, with 9 bases that match TRBD2. Trimming took 1 base from V and 2 from J; bases not matched to a gene: 2. Germline-derived CDR1 and CDR2 are SGHNT and YYREEE (reference sequence). The CDR3 spans 15 residues. CDR3 loop: CASSLSGGYTDTQYF. CDR3 nucleotides: TGTGCCAGCAGCTTGAGCGGGGGGTACACAGATACGCAGTATTTT. The entire variable domain, with the rest obtained from reference TRBV5-4 and TRBJ2-3, is as follows: ETGVTQSPTHLIKTRGQQVTLRCSSQSGHNTVSWYQQALGQGPQFIFQYYREEENGRGNFPPRFSGLQFPNYSSELNVNALELDDSALYLCASSLSGGYTDTQYFGPGTRLTVL.

This clone was detected only a few times. The chain combines TRBV4-1 with TRBJ1-2; D gene uncertain. CDR1 is MGHRA, CDR2 YSYEKL, per germline. The CDR3 is made up of 13 amino acids. The V and J ends lost 1 base and 8 bases respectively, with 11 bases between them. DNA for the CDR3: TGCGCCAGCAGCCAAGTTTCCCTCCGGGGCTACACCTTC. This encodes CASSQVSLRGYTF.

V and J are TRBV19 and TRBJ2-3, with D possibly being TRBD1 (6 bases). Germline loops: CDR1 LNHDA, CDR2 SQIVND (reference sequence). The CDR3 extends over 16 amino acids. The V gene lost 3 bases and the J gene lost 2 bases, with 15 bases spanning the gap. The CDR3 bases are TGTGCCAGTAGTATCTTCCAGGGGTTCCCCACAGATACGCAGTATTTT. Translating gives CASSIFQGFPTDTQYF. The whole variable domain, filled in from reference TRBV19 and TRBJ2-3, reads DGGITQSPKYLFRKEGQNVTLSCEQNLNHDAMYWYRQDPGQGLRLIYYSQIVNDFQKGDIAEGYSVSREKKESFPLTVTSAQKNPTAFYLCASSIFQGFPTDTQYFGPGTRLTVL.

This chain uses TRBV10-3 with TRBJ2-1, with 10 bases lining up with TRBD2. The junction had 7 bases not matched to a gene; V was cut back by 9 bases and J by 5 bases. The CDR3 contains 14 residues. The germline V gene encodes CDR1 ENHRY and CDR2 SYGVKD. CDR3: CAIAAGGPDNEQFF. In nucleotides, the CDR3 is TGTGCCATAGCAGCGGGAGGGCCTGACAATGAGCAGTTCTTC.

This clone was seen only once. The chain combines TRBV7-9 with TRBJ2-1; 12 positions match TRBD2. The CDR3 totals 15 residues. Trimming at V came to 10 bases and at J to 7 bases, leaving 11 bases not matched to a gene. Germline V gene sequence: CDR1 SEHNR, CDR2 FQNEAQ (reference sequence). This CDR3 reads CATRTSGTGANEQFF. CDR3 DNA sequence: TGTGCCACAAGGACTAGCGGGACCGGGGCAAATGAGCAGTTCTTC.

This clone has a handful of counts. This chain links TRBV6-5 with TRBJ1-4; TRBD1 aligns across 7 bases. In germline, CDR1 is MNHEY, CDR2 SVGAGI. The CDR3 consists of 14 residues. The V segment lost 0 bases and the J segment 7 bases; nucleotides outside the gene matches: 2. Here the CDR3 DNA reads TGTGCCAGCAGTTACTCGAGGACAGGTGAAAAACTGTTTTTT. Translated: CASSYSRTGEKLFF.

This clone appeared a few times. The J gene is TRBJ1-2, the V gene TRBV19; tentatively, D is TRBD1 (5 bases). V was clipped by 5 bases and J by 6 bases, with 13 bases between them. There are 13 residues in the CDR3. In germline, CDR1 is LNHDA, CDR2 SQIVND (reference sequence). DNA for the CDR3: TGTGCCAGTAGTCCGCGACAGTACAATGGCTACACCTTC. This sequence encodes CASSPRQYNGYTF. Full variable domain (remainder filled in from reference TRBV19 and TRBJ1-2): DGGITQSPKYLFRKEGQNVTLSCEQNLNHDAMYWYRQDPGQGLRLIYYSQIVNDFQKGDIAEGYSVSREKKESFPLTVTSAQKNPTAFYLCASSPRQYNGYTFGSGTRLTVV.

The chain carries TRBV4-2 and TRBJ2-1, with 8 bases fitting TRBD2. Losses at the gene ends were 1 base for V and 4 bases for J; bases not matched to a gene: 3. CDR1 is LGHNA and CDR2 is YNFKEQ in the germline V gene. This CDR3 spans 15 amino acids. The CDR3 DNA reads TGTGCCAGCAGCCAAGTTGCGGGGGGTTACAATGAGCAGTTCTTC. Protein sequence: CASSQVAGGYNEQFF.

The rearrangement joins TRBV28 to TRBJ2-7, with 8 positions matching TRBD1. With 5 bases clipped from V and 1 base from J, the junction kept 4 bases outside the gene matches. The CDR3 is 14 amino acids. The germline V gene has CDR1 MDHEN and CDR2 SYDVKM. The CDR3 nucleotides read TGTGCCAGCAGTCTAAGACAGGGGTCCTACGAGCAGTACTTC. Residues: CASSLRQGSYEQYF.

V is TRBV5-1 and J is TRBJ1-6; TRBD1 aligns across 8 bases. In germline, CDR1 is SGHRS, CDR2 YFSETQ. The CDR3 contains 14 residues. Losses at the gene ends were 4 bases for V and 9 bases for J; bases not matched to a gene: 6. CDR3 residues: CASSPTGVGSPLHF. CDR3 DNA sequence: TGCGCCAGCAGCCCGACAGGGGTTGGTTCACCCCTCCACTTT.

CDR3 nucleotides: TGCGCCAGCAGCGGGGGGACAGGGGTGAATGAGCAGTTCTTC. This sequence encodes CASSGGTGVNEQFF. The V call is TRBV5-1, the J call TRBJ2-1, with TRBD1 matching 10 bases. V was pared by 4 bases and J by 7 bases, with 5 bases of the junction left unmatched. Germline V gene lookup returns CDR1 SGHRS and CDR2 YFSETQ. The CDR3 is made up of 14 amino acids.

This clone occurred once. The CDR3 protein is CASSFRLLGTGELFF. The CDR3 bases are TGTGCCAGCAGCTTCAGGCTGTTGGGCACCGGGGAGCTGTTTTTT. The chain combines TRBV7-6 with TRBJ2-2, with D uncertain. The germline gives CDR1 SGHVS, CDR2 FNYEAQ. Trimming took 3 bases from V and 4 from J, leaving 12 bases between them. This CDR3 is 15 amino acids long.

The chain is built from TRBV28 and TRBJ2-5; the D gene is possibly TRBD1 (6 bases). The CDR3 is made up of 15 amino acids. V was clipped by 4 bases and J by 7 bases, with 19 bases between them. Germline V CDR1 and CDR2: MDHEN, SYDVKM. CDR3 region: CASSSSGTQGRTQYF. For the CDR3, the DNA is TGTGCCAGCAGTTCCTCCGGGACCCAGGGGCGGACCCAGTACTTC.

In this sample, this clone turned up once. This rearrangement joins TRBV2 to TRBJ2-3; TRBD2 matches 7 bases. The V gene end was trimmed by 6 bases and the J gene end by 0 bases; junction bases not matched to a gene: 3. The CDR3 has 14 amino acids. Germline CDR1 SNHLY, CDR2 FYNNEI. The CDR3 here is CASSLTSSTDTQYF. CDR3 bases: TGTGCCAGCAGCCTGACTAGCAGCACAGATACGCAGTATTTT.

This clone has at least ten counts. The chain joins TRBV11-2 to TRBJ2-7; 11 positions match TRBD1. Germline V CDR1 and CDR2: SGHAT, FQNNGV. With 5 bases clipped from V and 5 bases from J, the junction kept 5 bases outside the gene matches. The length of the CDR3 is 14 residues. CDR3 bases: TGTGCCAGCAGCCCCGGGACAGGGGGTCACGAGCAGTACTTC. As protein: CASSPGTGGHEQYF.

J is TRBJ2-5 and V is TRBV5-1; D not certain. This CDR3 contains 16 residues. CDR1 SGHRS and CDR2 YFSETQ come from the germline V gene. V lost 4 bases and J lost 2, with 18 bases in between. DNA for the CDR3: TGCGCCAGCAGCCCCCGAGAGTCCTATAGTCAAGAGACCCAGTACTTC. Amino acids: CASSPRESYSQETQYF.

CDR3 DNA sequence: TGTGCCCAGGGGGCCGGAAATGAAAAACTGTTTTTT. This translates into CAQGAGNEKLFF. The chain has TRBV30 and TRBJ1-4; TRBD1 matches 8 bases. The CDR3 consists of 12 residues. Losses at the gene ends were 8 bases for V and 5 bases for J; bases not matched to a gene: 4. Per germline, CDR1 GTSNPN and CDR2 SVGIG (reference sequence).

V gene TRBV10-3 combines with J gene TRBJ2-5; 10 bases map to TRBD2. TRBJ2-7 explains the end of the DNA better; the J call may be wrong. This CDR3 region has 14 residues. Germline CDR1 reads ENHRY; CDR2 reads SYGVKD. The CDR3 reads CAISLAGDVYEQYF. CDR3 sequence (DNA): TGTGCCATCAGTCTAGCGGGAGACGTCTACGAGCAGTACTTC.

The sample holds a few counts of this clone. The chain joins TRBV6-1 to TRBJ2-7, with TRBD2 matching over 9 bases. Losses at the gene ends were 6 bases for V and 6 bases for J; bases not matched to a gene: 9. This CDR3 is built from 14 residues. Germline V gives CDR1 MNHNS, CDR2 SASEGT. The CDR3 DNA is TGTGCCAGCAGAGCTGGGACTAGCCGCCCCGAGCAGTACTTC. Its translation: CASRAGTSRPEQYF.

The rearrangement joins TRBV27 to TRBJ1-2, with D perhaps matching TRBD1 (5 bases). Germline CDR1 and CDR2: MNHEY and SMNVEV (reference sequence). V dropped 5 bases and J dropped 3 bases, with 16 bases sitting between them. The length of the CDR3 is 15 residues. The CDR3 loop is CASSPQGGDYYGYTF. For the CDR3, the DNA is TGTGCCAGCAGTCCGCAGGGAGGGGATTACTATGGCTACACCTTC.

The chain couples TRBV6-5 to TRBJ2-2; 10 bases line up with TRBD1. Germline values: CDR1 MNHEY, CDR2 SVGAGI. V trimming: 5 bases; J trimming: 8 bases; junction bases outside the gene matches: 8. The CDR3 is 15 amino acids. CDR3 in amino acids: CASSRTGGTRGELFF. DNA of the CDR3: TGTGCCAGCAGTCGGACAGGGGGGACTAGGGGGGAGCTGTTTTTT.

V usage is TRBV7-8 and J usage is TRBJ2-5; 8 nucleotides line up with TRBD1. After removal of 5 bases from V and 4 bases from J, the junction contained 6 bases not matched to a gene. This CDR3 contains 14 residues. CDR1 and CDR2 (germline): SGHVS, FQNEAQ. CDR3 DNA sequence: TGTGCCAGCAGCGTCCGGGACAGGCTAGAGACCCAGTACTTC. Amino acids: CASSVRDRLETQYF.

The chain combines TRBV28 with TRBJ2-7, with TRBD2 as a possible D gene (6 bases). V was trimmed by 5 bases and J by 4 bases, leaving 24 bases between them. The V gene's germline CDR1 is MDHEN and CDR2 SYDVKM. This CDR3 has 17 residues. The CDR3 protein is CASSPRGSGHGSYEQYF. The CDR3 DNA reads TGTGCCAGCAGTCCCCGGGGAAGCGGGCACGGAAGTTACGAGCAGTACTTC. Full variable domain (rest looked up from reference TRBV28 and TRBJ2-7): DVKVTQSSRYLVKRTGEKVFLECVQDMDHENMFWYRQDPGLGLRLIYFSYDVKMKEKGDIPEGYSVSREKKERFSLILESASTNQTSMYLCASSPRGSGHGSYEQYFGPGTRLTVT.

The genes are TRBV28 and TRBJ1-5; D remains ambiguous. V lost 5 bases and J 11 bases, leaving 10 bases between the germline ends. This CDR3 is built from 11 residues. Germline-derived CDR1 and CDR2 are MDHEN and SYDVKM. The CDR3 coding sequence is TGTGCCAGCAGTCTCCATCGGGCCCAGCATTTT. This codes for CASSLHRAQHF.